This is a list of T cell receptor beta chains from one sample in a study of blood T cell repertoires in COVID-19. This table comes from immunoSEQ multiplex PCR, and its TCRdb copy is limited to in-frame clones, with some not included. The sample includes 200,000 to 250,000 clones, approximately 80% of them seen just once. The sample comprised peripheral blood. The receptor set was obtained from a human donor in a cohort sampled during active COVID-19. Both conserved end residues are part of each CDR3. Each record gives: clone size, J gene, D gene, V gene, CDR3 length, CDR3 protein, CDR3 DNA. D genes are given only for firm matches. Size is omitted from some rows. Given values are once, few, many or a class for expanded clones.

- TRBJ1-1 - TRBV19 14 CASSDGGLNTEAFF TGTGCCAGTAGTGACGGGGGACTGAACACTGAAGCTTTCTTT
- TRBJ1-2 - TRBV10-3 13 CAIQEGRENGYTF TGTGCCATTCAAGAGGGAAGGGAGAATGGCTACACCTTC
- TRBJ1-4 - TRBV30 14 CASYRAAFNEKLFF TGTGCCAGCTACAGGGCCGCCTTTAATGAAAAACTGTTTTTT
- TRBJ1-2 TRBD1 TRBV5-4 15 CASSLRTGDFYGYTF TGTGCCAGCAGCTTGCGGACAGGGGACTTTTATGGCTACACCTTC
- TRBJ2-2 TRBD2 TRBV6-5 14 CASRLLAGERELFF TGTGCCAGCAGATTACTAGCGGGAGAGCGGGAGCTGTTTTTT
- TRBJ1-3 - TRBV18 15 CASSPVSHAGNTIYF TGTGCCAGCTCACCAGTCAGTCATGCTGGAAACACCATATATTTT
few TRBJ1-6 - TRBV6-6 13 CASGNSYNSPLHF TGTGCCAGCGGCAACTCCTATAATTCACCCCTCCACTTT
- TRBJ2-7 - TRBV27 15 CASRLTSGTTYEQYF TGTGCCAGCAGACTAACCTCCGGGACAACCTACGAGCAGTACTTC
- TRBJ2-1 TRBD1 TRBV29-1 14 CSVVRDRGINEQFF TGCAGCGTTGTGAGGGACAGGGGAATCAATGAGCAGTTCTTC
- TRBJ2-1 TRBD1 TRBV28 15 CASSLQGAFFFEQFF TGTGCCAGCAGTTTACAGGGGGCGTTTTTTTTTGAGCAGTTCTTC
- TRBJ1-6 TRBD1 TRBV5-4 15 CASSARQGENSPLHF TGTGCCAGCAGCGCAAGACAGGGGGAGAATTCACCCCTCCACTTT
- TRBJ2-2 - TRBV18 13 CASSPVENGELFF TGTGCCAGCTCACCAGTAGAGAACGGGGAGCTGTTTTTT
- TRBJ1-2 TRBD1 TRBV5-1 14 CASSLQGGIQGYTF TGCGCCAGCAGCTTACAGGGGGGGATACAAGGCTACACCTTC
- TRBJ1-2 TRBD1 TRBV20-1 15 CSASRDSDSNYGYTF TGCAGTGCTAGTAGGGACAGTGATTCTAACTATGGCTACACCTTC
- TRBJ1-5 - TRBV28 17 CASSLLQGQYSNQPQHF TGTGCCAGCAGTCTGCTACAGGGCCAATATAGCAATCAGCCCCAGCATTTT
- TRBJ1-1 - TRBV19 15 CASSISGGMNTEAFF TGTGCCAGTAGTATATCTGGGGGCATGAACACTGAAGCTTTCTTT
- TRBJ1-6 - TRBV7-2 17 CASSSLAVGAGDSPLHF TGTGCCAGCAGCTCCCTGGCGGTTGGAGCGGGGGATTCACCCCTCCACTTT
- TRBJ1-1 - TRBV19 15 CASSMAGPMNTEAFF TGTGCCAGTAGTATGGCAGGGCCCATGAACACTGAAGCTTTCTTT
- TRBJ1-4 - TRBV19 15 CASSWTVGKNEKLFF TGTGCCAGTAGTTGGACAGTGGGAAAAAATGAAAAACTGTTTTTT
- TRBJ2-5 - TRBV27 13 CASSSGDQLTQYF TGTGCCAGCAGTTCTGGAGATCAGCTGACCCAGTACTTC
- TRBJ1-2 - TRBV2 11 CASSVDYGYTF TGTGCCAGCAGTGTAGATTATGGCTACACCTTC
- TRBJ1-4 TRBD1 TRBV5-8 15 CASSQDRAFNEKLFF TGTGCCAGCAGCCAAGACAGGGCCTTTAATGAAAAGCTGTTTTTT
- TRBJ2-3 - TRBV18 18 CASSPPTGSASGTDTQYF TGTGCCAGCTCACCACCGACAGGATCTGCATCGGGCACAGATACGCAGTATTTT
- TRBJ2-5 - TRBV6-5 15 CASSYRGISPETQYF TGTGCCAGCAGTTACAGGGGAATAAGTCCGGAGACCCAGTACTTC
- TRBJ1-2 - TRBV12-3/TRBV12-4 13 CASSLSANYGYTF TGTGCCAGCAGCCTCAGCGCTAACTATGGCTACACCTTC
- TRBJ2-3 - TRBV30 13 CAWTGGSTDTQYF TGTGCCTGGACTGGCGGATCCACAGATACGCAGTATTTT
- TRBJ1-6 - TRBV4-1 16 CASSQAWGGVGSPLHF TGCGCCAGCAGCCAAGCGTGGGGGGGAGTAGGATCACCCCTCCACTTT
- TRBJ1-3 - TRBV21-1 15 CASVFRRSSGNTIYF TGTGCCAGCGTTTTCAGGAGGTCTTCTGGAAACACCATATATTTT
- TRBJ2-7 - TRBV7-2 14 CASSLQGRSYEQYF TGTGCCAGCAGCTTACAGGGGCGATCCTACGAGCAGTACTTC
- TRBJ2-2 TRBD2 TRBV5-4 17 CASSAGTSGRNTGELFF TGTGCCAGCAGCGCCGGGACTAGCGGGAGAAACACCGGGGAGCTGTTTTTT
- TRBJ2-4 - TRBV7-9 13 CASSLGQPGSQYF TGTGCCAGCAGTTTGGGCCAACCAGGATCCCAGTACTTC
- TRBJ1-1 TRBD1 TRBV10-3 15 CAISEVQTGETEAFF TGTGCCATCAGTGAGGTACAGACAGGGGAAACTGAAGCTTTCTTT
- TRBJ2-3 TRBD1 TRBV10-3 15 CATKQQGIRTDTQYF TGTGCCACCAAACAACAGGGGATTAGGACAGATACGCAGTATTTT
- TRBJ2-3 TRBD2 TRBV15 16 CATSRDRTSRTDTQYF TGTGCCACCAGCAGAGATCGGACTAGCCGGACAGATACGCAGTATTTT
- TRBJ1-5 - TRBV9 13 CASSVGLNQPQHF TGTGCCAGCAGTGTAGGGCTCAATCAGCCCCAGCATTTT
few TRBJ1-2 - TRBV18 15 CASSLPGQLNYGYTF TGTGCCAGCTCACTTCCGGGACAACTAAACTATGGCTACACCTTC
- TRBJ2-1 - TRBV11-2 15 CASSLVRNSPGEQFF TGTGCCAGCAGCTTAGTTAGAAACTCCCCAGGGGAGCAGTTCTTC
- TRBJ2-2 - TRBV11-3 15 CASSPAQGNTGELFF TGTGCCAGCAGCCCAGCACAGGGGAACACCGGGGAGCTGTTTTTT
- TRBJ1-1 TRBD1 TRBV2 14 CASTLERTGTEAFF TGTGCCAGCACTCTGGAGAGGACAGGCACTGAAGCTTTCTTT
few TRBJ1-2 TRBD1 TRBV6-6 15 CASSYMRETGDGYTF TGTGCCAGCAGTTACATGAGGGAGACAGGGGATGGCTACACCTTC